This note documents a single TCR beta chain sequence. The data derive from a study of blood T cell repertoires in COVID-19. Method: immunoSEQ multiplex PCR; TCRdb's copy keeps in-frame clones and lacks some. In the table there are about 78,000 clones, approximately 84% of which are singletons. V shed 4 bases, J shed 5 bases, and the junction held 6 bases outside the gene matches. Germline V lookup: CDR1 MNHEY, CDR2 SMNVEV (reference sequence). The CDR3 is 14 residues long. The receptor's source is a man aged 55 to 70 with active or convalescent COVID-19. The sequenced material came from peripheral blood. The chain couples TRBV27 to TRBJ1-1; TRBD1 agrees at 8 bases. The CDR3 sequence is CASSSGQGGTEAFF. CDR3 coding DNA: TGTGCCAGCAGTTCAGGACAGGGAGGAACTGAAGCTTTCTTT.